This TCR beta chain was identified during a study of PD-1 blockade in classical Hodgkin lymphoma. About this clone: Germline is not matched at one junction end, which may reflect a read error.

Data came from immunoSEQ multiplex PCR; TCRdb stores just in-frame clones and leaves some out. Of roughly 62,000 clones in the sample, approximately 90% are singletons; the top ten hold roughly an eighth. Each patient experienced a relapse that followed autologous stem cell transplantation, and brentuximab vedotin exposure varied. Patients' outcomes at their best amounted to complete response, partial response or progressive disease. In germline, CDR1 is SEHNR, CDR2 FQNEAQ (reference sequence). The CDR3 runs 13 residues. The genes are TRBV7-9 and TRBJ1-2, with D hard to call. The receptor was isolated from a human donor with classical Hodgkin lymphoma. The sample in question was peripheral blood mononuclear cells (PBMCs), obtained at baseline. CDR3 sequence: CASSQYKDYGYTF. CDR3 bases: TGCGCCAGCAGCCAATATAAGGACTATGGCTACACCTTC. Supplemented by reference TRBV7-9 and TRBJ1-2, the full variable domain reads DTGVSQNPRHKITKRGQNVTFRCDPISEHNRLYWYRQTLGQGPEFLTYFQNEAQLEKSRLLSDRFSAERPKGSFSTLEIQRTEQGDSAMYLCASSQYKDYGYTFGSGTRLTVV.